Listed here are 27 T cell receptor beta chains from one sample, sequenced in a study of T cell responses to AZD1222 COVID-19 vaccine. The data were produced by immunoSEQ multiplex PCR, yet TCRdb's version contains in-frame clones alone and is incomplete. In the table there are over 120,000 clones, approximately 94% of which are singletons. The sequenced sample was peripheral blood, obtained on day 0 of AZD1222 vaccination. These receptors were obtained from an adult in good health.

V is TRBV9 and J is TRBJ1-4, with 9 bases aligning to TRBD1. Germline CDR1 and CDR2: SGDLS and YYNGEE. There are 15 residues in the CDR3. The ends lost 3 bases at V and 8 bases at J; junction bases unmatched: 8. In nucleotides, the CDR3 is TGTGCCAGCAGCGAGTCAACAGGGGGCTACGAAAAACTGTTTTTT. Translated, it gives CASSESTGGYEKLFF.

The chain couples TRBV27 to TRBJ1-5; D gene unclear. This CDR3 region has 17 residues. Germline V gene sequence: CDR1 MNHEY, CDR2 SMNVEV (reference sequence). Between the trimmed V and J ends, which lost 0 bases and 0 bases, there was a span of 12 bases. CDR3 protein: CASSLSALRYSNQPQHF. The CDR3 DNA is TGTGCCAGCAGTTTATCGGCCCTCCGTTATAGCAATCAGCCCCAGCATTTT.

The chain employs TRBV5-5 and TRBJ2-7, with 9 bases that match TRBD1. Germline V gene sequence: CDR1 SGHKS, CDR2 YYEKEE (reference sequence). This CDR3 is built from 17 residues. The V and J ends lost 3 bases and 0 bases, in that order; junction bases with no gene match: 10. The CDR3 region is CASSYRQGGHGSYEQYF. The CDR3, as DNA: TGTGCCAGCAGCTATCGACAGGGGGGACATGGCTCCTACGAGCAGTACTTC.

The chain recombines TRBV19 with TRBJ2-1; 8 bases map to TRBD2. The CDR3 contains 14 residues. Losses at the gene ends were 8 bases for V and 7 bases for J; bases not matched to a gene: 10. CDR1 and CDR2 (germline): LNHDA, SQIVND (reference sequence). The CDR3 coding sequence is TGTGCCAGTCGTCCCGGACTAGCCCCTAATGAGCAGTTCTTC. Translated, it gives CASRPGLAPNEQFF. Combining the CDR3 with reference TRBV19 and TRBJ2-1 gives the whole variable domain DGGITQSPKYLFRKEGQNVTLSCEQNLNHDAMYWYRQDPGQGLRLIYYSQIVNDFQKGDIAEGYSVSREKKESFPLTVTSAQKNPTAFYLCASRPGLAPNEQFFGPGTRLTVL.

The chain recombines TRBV11-3 with TRBJ2-2, with 7 bases identical to TRBD2. The V and J ends lost 6 bases and 0 bases, in that order; junction bases with no gene match: 7. Looked up from germline, CDR1 is SGHNT and CDR2 is YENEEA. This CDR3 comprises 16 residues. DNA for the CDR3: TGTGCCAGCAGTCCGACGGGGGGTTCGAACACCGGGGAGCTGTTTTTT. It yields the protein CASSPTGGSNTGELFF.

The chain links TRBV5-4 to TRBJ1-1; D gene unclear. The V end was cut by 1 base, the J end by 11 bases, with 21 bases between. The germline V gene encodes CDR1 SGHNT and CDR2 YYREEE (reference sequence). The length of the CDR3 is 15 residues. CDR3 DNA sequence: TGTGCCAGCAGCTTGTATACTAGGACCGAAAGAGCCGCTTTCTTT. This codes for CASSLYTRTERAAFF.

V usage is TRBV29-1 and J usage is TRBJ1-6; maybe TRBD1 (5 bases). This CDR3 is 13 amino acids long. V was trimmed by 7 bases and J by 7 bases, leaving 14 bases between them. Germline V gene sequence: CDR1 SQVTM, CDR2 ANQGSEA. The DNA of the CDR3 is TGCAGCGCCCGGGACGGAGGCAATTCACCCCTCCACTTT. The encoded protein is CSARDGGNSPLHF.

The gene calls are TRBV11-2 and TRBJ1-1; D unclear. This CDR3 is built from 15 residues. The germline V gene has CDR1 SGHAT and CDR2 FQNNGV. Trimming shortened V by 3 bases and J by 4 bases, and 15 bases separated the two germline ends. CDR3 in amino acids: CASSFLRHGGTEAFF. In DNA, the CDR3 is TGTGCCAGCAGCTTTCTCAGACATGGAGGCACTGAAGCTTTCTTT. The whole variable domain, remainder taken from reference TRBV11-2 and TRBJ1-1, is EAGVAQSPRYKIIEKRQSVAFWCNPISGHATLYWYQQILGQGPKLLIQFQNNGVVDDSQLPKDRFSAERLKGVDSTLKIQPAKLEDSAVYLCASSFLRHGGTEAFFGQGTRLTVV.

The rearrangement uses TRBV4-1 and TRBJ2-7; D possibly corresponds to TRBD2 (5 bases). The CDR3 is made up of 15 amino acids. Trimming pared 2 bases from V and 3 bases from J, leaving 14 bases between. Germline V lookup: CDR1 MGHRA, CDR2 YSYEKL. CDR3 protein: CASSQNPNGGYEQYF. The CDR3 bases are TGCGCCAGCAGCCAAAATCCCAACGGAGGCTACGAGCAGTACTTC.

This chain uses TRBV7-3 with TRBJ2-3; 9 bases agree with TRBD1. This CDR3 region has 15 residues. Germline V gene data show CDR1 as SGHTA and CDR2 as FQGTGA. V was clipped by 5 bases and J by 4 bases; unmatched bases: 7. The CDR3 DNA follows: TGTGCCAGCAGCCCCGGGACAGGGAGCTCAGATACGCAGTATTTT. It yields the protein CASSPGTGSSDTQYF.

The chain recombines TRBV19 with TRBJ1-2; TRBD1 agrees at 9 bases. The CDR3 extends over 15 amino acids. V was pared by 6 bases and J by 2 bases, with 7 bases of the junction left unmatched. CDR1 is LNHDA and CDR2 is SQIVND in the germline V gene (reference sequence). In DNA form, the CDR3 reads TGTGCCAGTAGGCTCCCGGGACAGGGAAACTATGGCTACACCTTC. It codes for CASRLPGQGNYGYTF.

There are a few counts of this clone. The V gene is TRBV7-9, the J gene TRBJ1-1; maybe TRBD1 (5 bases). The V end was cut by 3 bases, the J end by 4 bases, with 15 bases between. The CDR3 runs 15 residues. The germline CDR1 and CDR2 sequences are SEHNR and FQNEAQ (reference sequence). In DNA form, the CDR3 reads TGTGCCAGCAGCTTGGCTAGGGGCGCGAGCACTGAAGCTTTCTTT. Amino acids: CASSLARGASTEAFF.

V usage is TRBV5-4 and J usage is TRBJ2-2; 8 bases are a match to TRBD2. V was clipped by 3 bases and J by 6 bases; unmatched bases: 16. The CDR3 covers 18 residues. Germline V gene lookup returns CDR1 SGHNT and CDR2 YYREEE (reference sequence). The CDR3 here is CASSSRGDRGGKAGELFF. In nucleotides, the CDR3 is TGTGCCAGCAGCTCCAGGGGAGACCGGGGGGGGAAAGCCGGGGAGCTGTTTTTT.

This chain joins TRBV28 and TRBJ1-5; possible D gene TRBD1, 5 bases. The CDR3 loop spans 14 amino acids. From germline, CDR1 is MDHEN and CDR2 SYDVKM. V shed 4 bases and J shed 2 bases, with 9 bases lying between them. The CDR3 sequence: CASSSGFGNQPQHF. The CDR3 region has the DNA TGTGCCAGCAGTTCAGGGTTCGGCAATCAGCCCCAGCATTTT. The variable domain in full, with the rest retrieved from reference TRBV28 and TRBJ1-5, is DVKVTQSSRYLVKRTGEKVFLECVQDMDHENMFWYRQDPGLGLRLIYFSYDVKMKEKGDIPEGYSVSREKKERFSLILESASTNQTSMYLCASSSGFGNQPQHFGDGTRLSIL.

This clone has a single count. DNA for the CDR3: TGTGCCTGCCCGACAGGCGTCTATGGCTACACCTTC. It yields the protein CACPTGVYGYTF. The V and J genes are TRBV30 and TRBJ1-2; D perhaps matches TRBD1 (6 bases). The CDR3 sequence is 12 residues long. CDR1 and CDR2 from the germline V gene are GTSNPN and SVGIG (reference sequence). The V and J ends lost 6 bases and 4 bases respectively, with 12 bases between them. The variable domain in full, with the rest retrieved from reference TRBV30 and TRBJ1-2, is SQTIHQWPATLVQPVGSPLSLECTVEGTSNPNLYWYRQAAGRGLQLLFYSVGIGQISSEVPQNLSASRPQDRQFILSSKKLLLSDSGFYLCACPTGVYGYTFGSGTRLTVV.

In its sample, this clone was seen a few times. J is TRBJ1-2 and V is TRBV4-1; no definite D call. The CDR3 is made up of 14 amino acids. In germline, CDR1 is MGHRA, CDR2 YSYEKL. V was clipped by 1 base and J by 2 bases, with 8 bases between them. The CDR3 bases are TGCGCCAGCAGCCAAGGGCATAGCAACTATGGCTACACCTTC. Its translation is CASSQGHSNYGYTF.

The sample holds a few counts of this clone. V is TRBV5-6 and J is TRBJ1-2, with D unresolved. Germline CDR1 is SGHDT and CDR2 is YYEEEE. The CDR3 sequence is 12 residues long. Trimming took off 4 bases at V and 4 bases at J, with 8 bases between the two ends. In DNA, the CDR3 is TGTGCCAGCAGCACGGGCGTCTATGGCTACACCTTC. Amino acids: CASSTGVYGYTF.

This chain links TRBV4-3 with TRBJ1-6; TRBD1 agrees at 9 bases. V trimming: 2 bases; J trimming: 5 bases; junction bases outside the gene matches: 4. CDR1 is LGHNA and CDR2 is YSLEER in the germline V gene. The CDR3 consists of 16 residues. The DNA for the CDR3 is TGCGCCAGCAGCCAATCCCGGACAGGGGATAATTCACCCCTCCACTTT. Translation gives CASSQSRTGDNSPLHF.

This clone was recorded once. J is TRBJ2-2 and V is TRBV7-2, with D uncertain. This CDR3 is built from 15 residues. The germline V gene has CDR1 SGHTA and CDR2 FQGNSA. V was trimmed by 2 bases and J by 0 bases, leaving 7 bases between them. CDR3 sequence (DNA): TGTGCCAGCAGCTTATGGGCGCCGAACACCGGGGAGCTGTTTTTT. Its translation: CASSLWAPNTGELFF. Filled out from reference TRBV7-2 and TRBJ2-2, the complete variable domain reads GAGVSQSPSNKVTEKGKDVELRCDPISGHTALYWYRQSLGQGLEFLIYFQGNSAPDKSGLPSDRFSAERTGGSVSTLTIQRTQQEDSAVYLCASSLWAPNTGELFFGEGSRLTVL.

Remarks on this clone: One junction end does not reproduce the germline sequence, and a read error may be involved. V gene TRBV7-7 combines with J gene TRBJ1-4; D remains unclear. CDR1 SSHAT and CDR2 FNYEAQ come from the germline V gene (reference sequence). This CDR3 has 15 residues. The CDR3 DNA follows: TGTGCTAGCAGCTTGGATGCGGGAACTAATGAAAAACTGTTTTTT. Its translation is CASSLDAGTNEKLFF.

This chain joins TRBV5-1 and TRBJ2-1; D uncertain. The CDR3 runs 14 residues. Trimming took off 1 base at V and 9 bases at J, with 14 bases between the two ends. In germline, CDR1 is SGHRS, CDR2 YFSETQ. CDR3 sequence (DNA): TGCGCCAGCAGCTTGTTTATGGGTAAGAGTGAGCAGTTCTTC. This gives the protein CASSLFMGKSEQFF.

The V gene is TRBV28, the J gene TRBJ1-4; D is unclear. V lost 2 bases and J 8 bases, leaving 6 bases between the germline ends. The length of the CDR3 is 12 residues. Germline CDR1 and CDR2: MDHEN and SYDVKM. The CDR3 protein is CASSLGGEKLFF. DNA for the CDR3: TGTGCCAGCAGTTTAGGAGGCGAAAAACTGTTTTTT.

The chain carries TRBV11-2 and TRBJ1-2; D might be TRBD1 (5 bases). The CDR3 runs 13 residues. Germline V gives CDR1 SGHAT, CDR2 FQNNGV. Trimming took 3 bases from V and 2 from J, leaving 7 bases between them. CDR3 sequence: CASSFGTNYGYTF. CDR3 DNA sequence: TGTGCCAGCAGCTTTGGGACGAACTATGGCTACACCTTC.

The chain combines TRBV30 with TRBJ1-6; D may be TRBD1 (6 bases). Germline V gives CDR1 GTSNPN, CDR2 SVGIG (reference sequence). The CDR3 covers 13 residues. The ends were cut back, 5 bases at V and 10 bases at J, with 15 bases in the middle. As DNA, the CDR3 is TGTGCCTGGGGGGGCGCGGGTCGGTCACCCCTCCACTTT. It encodes CAWGGAGRSPLHF.

The chain has TRBV9 and TRBJ1-6; the D is unclear. Germline CDR1 SGDLS, CDR2 YYNGEE. Trimming removed 6 bases from V and 10 bases from J, with 17 bases in between. The CDR3 covers 14 residues. CDR3 region: CASNDGPRESPLHF. The CDR3 DNA sequence: TGTGCCAGCAACGATGGGCCCCGTGAATCACCCCTCCACTTT.

The V gene is TRBV9, the J gene TRBJ2-3, with D unresolved. V shed 0 bases and J shed 2 bases, with 10 bases lying between them. From germline, CDR1 is SGDLS and CDR2 YYNGEE. This CDR3 region has 15 residues. CDR3 nucleotide sequence: TGTGCCAGCAGCGTAGCGTCTACCGCCACAGATACGCAGTATTTT. As protein: CASSVASTATDTQYF.

The chain carries TRBV6-1 and TRBJ1-4, with D unresolved. Trimming pared 2 bases from V and 4 bases from J, leaving 11 bases between. CDR3 length: 15 residues. Germline values: CDR1 MNHNS, CDR2 SASEGT. The CDR3 nucleotides are TGTGCCAGCAGTGAACGTTTAGGGTATAATGAAAAACTGTTTTTT. This gives the protein CASSERLGYNEKLFF.